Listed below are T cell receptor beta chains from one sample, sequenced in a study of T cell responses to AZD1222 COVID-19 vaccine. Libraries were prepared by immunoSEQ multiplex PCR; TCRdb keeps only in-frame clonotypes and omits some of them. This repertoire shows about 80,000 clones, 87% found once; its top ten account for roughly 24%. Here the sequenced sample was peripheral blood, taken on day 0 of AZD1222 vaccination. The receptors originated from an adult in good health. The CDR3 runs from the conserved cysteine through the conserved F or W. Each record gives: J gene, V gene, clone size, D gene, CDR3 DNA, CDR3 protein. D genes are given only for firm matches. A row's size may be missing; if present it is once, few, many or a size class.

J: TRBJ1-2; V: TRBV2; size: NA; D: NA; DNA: TGTGCCAGCCAGGCCCTTGGGGGCTACACCTTC; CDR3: CASQALGGYTF
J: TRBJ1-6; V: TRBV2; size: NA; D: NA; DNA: TGTGCCAGCAGTGAAGAGAGCTCCTATAATTCACCCCTCCACTTT; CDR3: CASSEESSYNSPLHF
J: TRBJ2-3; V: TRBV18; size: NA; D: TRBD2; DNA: TGTGCCAGCTCACCGAGAGCCCTAGCGGAGTATAGCACAGATACGCAGTATTTT; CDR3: CASSPRALAEYSTDTQYF
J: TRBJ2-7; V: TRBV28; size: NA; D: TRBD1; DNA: TGTGCCAGCAGTTTATGGGGGGACAGGGCGTCCTCCTACGAGCAGTACTTC; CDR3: CASSLWGDRASSYEQYF
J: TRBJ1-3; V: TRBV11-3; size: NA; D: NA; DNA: TGTGCCAGCAGAGAGGGACGCGCGGACTCTGGAAACACCATATATTTT; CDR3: CASREGRADSGNTIYF
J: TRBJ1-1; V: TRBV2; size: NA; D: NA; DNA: TGTGCCAGCAGAAAAGGGACTATGAACACTGAAGCTTTCTTT; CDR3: CASRKGTMNTEAFF
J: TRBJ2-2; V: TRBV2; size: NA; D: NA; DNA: TGTGCCAGCAGTGAAGACGGGGAGCTGTTTTTT; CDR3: CASSEDGELFF
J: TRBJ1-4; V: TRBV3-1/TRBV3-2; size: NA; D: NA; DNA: TGTGCCAGCAGCCTCACCCGGGGAAATGAAAAACTGTTTTTT; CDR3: CASSLTRGNEKLFF
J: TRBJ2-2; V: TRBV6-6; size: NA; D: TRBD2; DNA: TGTGCCAGCAGCCAACTAGCGGAGGGGACCGGGGAGCTGTTTTTT; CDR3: CASSQLAEGTGELFF
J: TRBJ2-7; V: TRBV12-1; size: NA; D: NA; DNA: TGTGCCAGCAGCCCCGCCCCCTACGAGCAGTACTTC; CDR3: CASSPAPYEQYF
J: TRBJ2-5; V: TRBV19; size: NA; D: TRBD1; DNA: TGTGCCAGTTCCTCGGGACAGGGGGCTTTAAAGACCCAGTACTTC; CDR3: CASSSGQGALKTQYF
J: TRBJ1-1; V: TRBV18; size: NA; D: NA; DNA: TGTGCCAGCTCACCACTCGGACGGACTGAAGCTTTCTTT; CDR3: CASSPLGRTEAFF
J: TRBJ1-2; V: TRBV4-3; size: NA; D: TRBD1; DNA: TGCGCCAGCAGCCAAGTCGGGACAGGGTATGGCTACACCTTC; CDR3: CASSQVGTGYGYTF
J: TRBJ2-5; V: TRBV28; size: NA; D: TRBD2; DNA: TGTGCCAGCAGTTTACCTCTCCTAGCGGAAGAGACCCAGTACTTC; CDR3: CASSLPLLAEETQYF
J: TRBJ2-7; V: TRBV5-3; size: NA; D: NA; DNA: TGTGCCAGAAGCTTGGCCTCTAGCTCAGGGGAGCAGTACTTC; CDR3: CARSLASSSGEQYF
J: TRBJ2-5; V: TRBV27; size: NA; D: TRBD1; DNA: TGTGCCAGCAGTCCCGAGGTCAGGGGGTGGGAGACCCAGTACTTC; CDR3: CASSPEVRGWETQYF
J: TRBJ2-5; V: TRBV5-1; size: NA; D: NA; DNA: TGCGCCAGCAGCCGGGCTCGGGAGAAAGAGACCCAGTACTTC; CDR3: CASSRAREKETQYF
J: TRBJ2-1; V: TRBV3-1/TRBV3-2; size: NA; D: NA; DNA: TGTGCCAGCAGCCGATCTTTGGGGGACTACAATGAGCAGTTCTTC; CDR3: CASSRSLGDYNEQFF
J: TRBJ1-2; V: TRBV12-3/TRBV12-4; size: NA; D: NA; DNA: TGTGCCAGCAGCCACCAGGGTGGGAATGGCTACACCTTC; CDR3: CASSHQGGNGYTF
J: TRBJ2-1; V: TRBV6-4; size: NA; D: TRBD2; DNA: TGTGCCAGCAGTGCCACTAGCGGGAGTGGTGCTGAGCAGTTCTTC; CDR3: CASSATSGSGAEQFF
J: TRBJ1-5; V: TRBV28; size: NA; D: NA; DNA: TGTGCCAGCAGTTCAGGGACGTCCAGGGGTCAGCCCCAGCATTTT; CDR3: CASSSGTSRGQPQHF
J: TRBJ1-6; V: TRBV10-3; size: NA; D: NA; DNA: TGTGCCATCACTCCGGCCCCCTATAATTCACCCCTCCACTTT; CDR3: CAITPAPYNSPLHF
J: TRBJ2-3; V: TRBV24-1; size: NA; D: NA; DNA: TGTGCCACCAGTCCATCGGGTAGCGGCTACACAGATACGCAGTATTTT; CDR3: CATSPSGSGYTDTQYF
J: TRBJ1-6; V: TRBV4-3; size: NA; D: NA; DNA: TGCGCCAGCAGCCAAGACTCCTATCAGGATTCACCCCTCCACTTT; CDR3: CASSQDSYQDSPLHF
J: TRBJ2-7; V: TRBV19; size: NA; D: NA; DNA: TGTGCCAGTAGTATCTCGGGGTTCACCTACGAGCAGTACTTC; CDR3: CASSISGFTYEQYF
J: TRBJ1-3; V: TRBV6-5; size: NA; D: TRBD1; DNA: TGTGCCAGCAGTTCCCCGGGACAGGGGAGGCACACCATATATTTT; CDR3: CASSSPGQGRHTIYF
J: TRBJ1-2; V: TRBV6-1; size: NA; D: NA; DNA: TGTGCCAGCAGTGATTCGGGGAACTATGGCTACACCTTC; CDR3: CASSDSGNYGYTF
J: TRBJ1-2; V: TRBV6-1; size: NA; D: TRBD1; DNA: TGTGCCAGCAGTGAGGGACAGGGATTTGTTAGTGGCTACACCTTC; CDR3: CASSEGQGFVSGYTF
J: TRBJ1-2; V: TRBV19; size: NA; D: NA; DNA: TGTGCCAGTGGAAGACAGGCGGATGGCTACACCTTC; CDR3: CASGRQADGYTF
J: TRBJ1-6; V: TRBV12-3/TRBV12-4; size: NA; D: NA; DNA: TGTGCCAGCAGTTTAGGTCGGTCACCCCTCCACTTT; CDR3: CASSLGRSPLHF
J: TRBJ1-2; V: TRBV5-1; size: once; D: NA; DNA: TGCGCCAGCAGCTTGGGTGCCGACAGTGCGAGGAGCTATGGCTACACCTTC; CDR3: CASSLGADSARSYGYTF
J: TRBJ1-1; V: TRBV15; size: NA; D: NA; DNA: TGTGCCACCAGCAGAGACAGGATAAGGGTCTTGGGGGCTTTCTTT; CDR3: CATSRDRIRVLGAFF
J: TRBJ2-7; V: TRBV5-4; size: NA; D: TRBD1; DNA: TGTGCCAGCAGCTTGGATCAGGGGGCAGTATACGAGCAGTACTTC; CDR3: CASSLDQGAVYEQYF
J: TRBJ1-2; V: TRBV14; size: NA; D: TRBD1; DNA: TGTGCCAGCAGCTTTCTAGGACTCAACCGGGACAGTTACACCTTC; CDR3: CASSFLGLNRDSYTF
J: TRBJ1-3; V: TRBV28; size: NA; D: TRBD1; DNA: TGTGCCAGCAGTTTATCCGGGACAGTCTCTGGAAACACCATATATTTT; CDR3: CASSLSGTVSGNTIYF
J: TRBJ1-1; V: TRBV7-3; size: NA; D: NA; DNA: TGTGCCAGCAGCGGACCGGGACCCAACACTGAAGCTTTCTTT; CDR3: CASSGPGPNTEAFF
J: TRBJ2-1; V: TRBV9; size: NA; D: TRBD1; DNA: TGTGCCAGCAGCGTAGAGCAGGGGGCACTTTACAATGAGCAGTTCTTC; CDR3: CASSVEQGALYNEQFF
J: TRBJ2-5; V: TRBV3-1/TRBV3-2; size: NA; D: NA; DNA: TGTGCCAGCAGCATAACGGGGTCTCAAGAGACCCAGTACTTC; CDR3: CASSITGSQETQYF
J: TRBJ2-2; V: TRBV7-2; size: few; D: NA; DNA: TGTGCCAGCAGCTTAGACAGGCCGGGCACCGGGGAGCTGTTTTTT; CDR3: CASSLDRPGTGELFF
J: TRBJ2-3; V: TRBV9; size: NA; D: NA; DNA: TGTGCCAGCAGCGATTCAGTGGGACGACCAGATACGCAGTATTTT; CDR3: CASSDSVGRPDTQYF
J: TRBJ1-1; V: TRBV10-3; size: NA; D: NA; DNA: TGTGCCATCAGTGAACGGACTCAAGGGGTTATGAACACTGAAGCTTTCTTT; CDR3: CAISERTQGVMNTEAFF
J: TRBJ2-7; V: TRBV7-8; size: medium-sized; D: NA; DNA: TGTGCCAGCAGCCCACTTCCAGGGACCGAGCAGTACTTC; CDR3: CASSPLPGTEQYF
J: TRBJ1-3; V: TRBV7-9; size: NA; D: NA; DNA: TGTGCCAGCAGCTTCCCTTGGCGGGGCAGCGAAACCGGGAACACCATATATTTT; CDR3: CASSFPWRGSETGNTIYF
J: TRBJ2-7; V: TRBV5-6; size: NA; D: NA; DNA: TGTGCCAGCAGCTTGGGGGTCCCGTACAACGAGCAGTACTTC; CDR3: CASSLGVPYNEQYF
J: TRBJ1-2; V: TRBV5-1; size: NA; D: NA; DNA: TGCGCCAGCAGCTTGGAAGTGCCTGGGGGCGGCTACACCTTC; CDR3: CASSLEVPGGGYTF
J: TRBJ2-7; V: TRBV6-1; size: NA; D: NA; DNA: TGTGCCAGCAGCCCGGGCAGGTCCGTCTACGAGCAGTACTTC; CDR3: CASSPGRSVYEQYF
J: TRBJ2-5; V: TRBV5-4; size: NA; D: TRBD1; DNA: TGTGCCAGCAGCTTGGGGGACAGGGATCAAGAGACCCAGTACTTC; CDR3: CASSLGDRDQETQYF
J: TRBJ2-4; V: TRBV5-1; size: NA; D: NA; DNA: TGCGCCAGCAGCTACACAGGTTTCGACATTCAGTACTTC; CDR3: CASSYTGFDIQYF
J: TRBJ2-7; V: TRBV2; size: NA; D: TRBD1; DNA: TGTGCCAGCAGGGACAGGGAAGGTCTGGGGGCCTACGAGCAGTACTTC; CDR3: CASRDREGLGAYEQYF
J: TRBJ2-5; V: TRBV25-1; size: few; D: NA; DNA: TGTGCCAGCAGTGAAACCCTTCTACAAGAGACCCAGTACTTC; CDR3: CASSETLLQETQYF
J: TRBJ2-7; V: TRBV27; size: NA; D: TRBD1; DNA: TGTGCCACTTTGGGAGTACAGGGGGCTACCTACGAGCAGTACTTC; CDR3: CATLGVQGATYEQYF
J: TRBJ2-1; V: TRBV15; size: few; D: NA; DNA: TGTGCCACCAGCAGACAGGGGAGGGAGCAGTTCTTC; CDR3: CATSRQGREQFF
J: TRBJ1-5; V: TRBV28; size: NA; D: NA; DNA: TGTGCCAGCAGTACCCCCTCAGGGGCCATGAATCAGCCCCAGCATTTT; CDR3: CASSTPSGAMNQPQHF
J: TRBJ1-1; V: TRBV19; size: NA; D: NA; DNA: TGTGCCAGTAGTAGGACCCTAAGAGGGACTGAAGCTTTCTTT; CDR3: CASSRTLRGTEAFF
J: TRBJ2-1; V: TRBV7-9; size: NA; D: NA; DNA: TGTGCCAGCAGCTCGGATGGAGATGAGCAGTTCTTC; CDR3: CASSSDGDEQFF
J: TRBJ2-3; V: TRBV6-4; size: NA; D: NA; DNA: TGTGCCAGCAGTGTGGAGCGCACAGATACGCAGTATTTT; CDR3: CASSVERTDTQYF
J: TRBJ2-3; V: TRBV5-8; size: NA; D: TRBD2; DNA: TGTGCCAGCAGCACCCGGTTTGTTAGCGGGTCGGATACGCAGTATTTT; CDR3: CASSTRFVSGSDTQYF
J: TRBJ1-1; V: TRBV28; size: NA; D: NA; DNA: TGTGCCAGCAGTTTATTCGGGAGACGGGAGGTTGGTGAAGCTTTCTTT; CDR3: CASSLFGRREVGEAFF
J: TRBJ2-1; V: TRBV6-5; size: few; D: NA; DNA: TGTGCCAGCACGGGTACAGGGATATCCTACAATGAGCAGTTCTTC; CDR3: CASTGTGISYNEQFF